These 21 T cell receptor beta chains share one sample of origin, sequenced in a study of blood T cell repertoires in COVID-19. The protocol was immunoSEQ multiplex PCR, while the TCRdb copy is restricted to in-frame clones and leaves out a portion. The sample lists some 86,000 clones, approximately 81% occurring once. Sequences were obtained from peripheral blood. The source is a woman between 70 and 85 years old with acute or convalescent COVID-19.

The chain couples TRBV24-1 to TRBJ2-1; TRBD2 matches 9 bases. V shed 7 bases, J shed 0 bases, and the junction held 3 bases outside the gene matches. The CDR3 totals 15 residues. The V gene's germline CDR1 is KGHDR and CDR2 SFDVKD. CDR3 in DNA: TGTGCCACCAGCCTTAGCGGGGGCTCCTACAATGAGCAGTTCTTC. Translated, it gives CATSLSGGSYNEQFF.

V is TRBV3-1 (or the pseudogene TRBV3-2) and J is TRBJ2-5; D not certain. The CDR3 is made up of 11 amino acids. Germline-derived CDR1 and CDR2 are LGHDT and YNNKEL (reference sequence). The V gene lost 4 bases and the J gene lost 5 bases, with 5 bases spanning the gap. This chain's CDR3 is CASSLGETQYF. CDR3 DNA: TGTGCCAGCAGCCTCGGTGAGACCCAGTACTTC.

The DNA of the CDR3 is TGTGCCAGCTCACCGGGCGACGAGCAGTACGTC. Its protein product is CASSPGDEQYV. The chain carries TRBV18 and TRBJ2-7; D call uncertain. CDR3 size: 11 residues. V gave up 3 bases and J gave up 5 bases, with 5 bases separating them. Germline CDR1 KGHSH, CDR2 LQKENI.

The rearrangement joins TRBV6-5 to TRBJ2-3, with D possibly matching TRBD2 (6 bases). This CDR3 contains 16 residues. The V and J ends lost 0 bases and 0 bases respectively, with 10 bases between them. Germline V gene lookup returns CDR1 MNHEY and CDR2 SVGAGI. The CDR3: CASSYSYGTSTDTQYF. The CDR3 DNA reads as TGTGCCAGCAGTTACTCGTACGGGACTAGCACAGATACGCAGTATTTT.

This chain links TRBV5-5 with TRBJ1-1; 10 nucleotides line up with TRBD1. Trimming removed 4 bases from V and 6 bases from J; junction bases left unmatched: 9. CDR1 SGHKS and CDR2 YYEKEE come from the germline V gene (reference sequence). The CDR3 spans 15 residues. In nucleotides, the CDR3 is TGTGCCAGCAGCATCAGTTCGACAGGGGGCCCTGAAGCTTTCTTT. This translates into CASSISSTGGPEAFF.

The CDR3 bases are TGTGCCAGCAGTGAATTAGCGGGAGGATTAACCGGGGAGCTGTTTTTT. Translating gives CASSELAGGLTGELFF. V and J are TRBV2 and TRBJ2-2, with 10 nucleotides matching TRBD2. In germline, CDR1 is SNHLY, CDR2 FYNNEI. The junction had 5 bases not matched to a gene; V was cut back by 2 bases and J by 5 bases. The CDR3 length is 16 residues.

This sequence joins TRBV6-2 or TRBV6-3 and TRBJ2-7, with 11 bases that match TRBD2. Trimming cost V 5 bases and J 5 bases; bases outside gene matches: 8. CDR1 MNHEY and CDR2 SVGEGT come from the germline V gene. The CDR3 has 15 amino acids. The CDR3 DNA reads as TGTGCCAGCAGTGGGACTAGCGGAGGGGACCACGAGCAGTACGTC. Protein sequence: CASSGTSGGDHEQYV.

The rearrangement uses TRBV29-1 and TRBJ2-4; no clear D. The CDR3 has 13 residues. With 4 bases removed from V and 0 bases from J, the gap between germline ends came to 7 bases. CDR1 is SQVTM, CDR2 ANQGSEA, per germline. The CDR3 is CSVGELAKNIQYF. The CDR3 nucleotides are TGCAGCGTTGGTGAGCTAGCCAAAAACATTCAGTACTTC.

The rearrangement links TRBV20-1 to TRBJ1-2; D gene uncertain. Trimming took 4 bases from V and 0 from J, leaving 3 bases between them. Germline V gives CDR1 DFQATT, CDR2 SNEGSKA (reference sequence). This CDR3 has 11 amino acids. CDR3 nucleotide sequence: TGCAGTGCTACGGCTAACTATGGCTACACCTTC. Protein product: CSATANYGYTF.

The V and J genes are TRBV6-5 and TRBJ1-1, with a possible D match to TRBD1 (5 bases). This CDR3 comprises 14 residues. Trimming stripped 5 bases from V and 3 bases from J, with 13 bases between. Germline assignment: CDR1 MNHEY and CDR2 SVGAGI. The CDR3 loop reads CASSPSLGHTEAFF. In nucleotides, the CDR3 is TGTGCCAGCAGTCCCTCACTGGGGCACACTGAAGCTTTCTTT.

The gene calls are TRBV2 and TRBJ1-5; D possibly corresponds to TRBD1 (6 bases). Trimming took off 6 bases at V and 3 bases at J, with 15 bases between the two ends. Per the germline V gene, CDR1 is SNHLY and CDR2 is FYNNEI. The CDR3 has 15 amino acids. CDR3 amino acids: CASSGSTGINQPQHF. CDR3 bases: TGTGCCAGCAGCGGCTCCACAGGGATCAATCAGCCCCAGCATTTT.

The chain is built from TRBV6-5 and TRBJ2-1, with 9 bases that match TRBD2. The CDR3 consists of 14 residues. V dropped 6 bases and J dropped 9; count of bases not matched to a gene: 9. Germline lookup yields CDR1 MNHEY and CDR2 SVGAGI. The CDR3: CASRAGGPFTEQFF. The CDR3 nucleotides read TGTGCCAGCAGGGCGGGAGGGCCGTTCACTGAGCAGTTCTTC.

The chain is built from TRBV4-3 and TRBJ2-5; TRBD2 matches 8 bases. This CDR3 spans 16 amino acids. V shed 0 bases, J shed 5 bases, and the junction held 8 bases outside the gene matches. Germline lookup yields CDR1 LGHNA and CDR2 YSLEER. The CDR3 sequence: CASSQDTGGPGETQYF. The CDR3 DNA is TGCGCCAGCAGCCAAGATACGGGAGGGCCAGGGGAGACCCAGTACTTC.

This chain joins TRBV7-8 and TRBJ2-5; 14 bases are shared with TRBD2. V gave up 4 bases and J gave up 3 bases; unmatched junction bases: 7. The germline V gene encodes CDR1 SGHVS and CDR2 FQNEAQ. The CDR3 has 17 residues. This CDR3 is CASSWGLAGDTKETQYF. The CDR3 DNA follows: TGTGCCAGCAGCTGGGGACTAGCGGGGGACACAAAAGAGACCCAGTACTTC.

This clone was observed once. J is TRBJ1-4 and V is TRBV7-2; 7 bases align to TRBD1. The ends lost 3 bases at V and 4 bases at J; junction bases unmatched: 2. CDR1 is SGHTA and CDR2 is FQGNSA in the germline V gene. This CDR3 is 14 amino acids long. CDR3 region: CASSLDRNNEKLFF. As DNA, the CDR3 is TGTGCCAGCAGCTTGGACAGGAATAATGAAAAACTGTTTTTT.

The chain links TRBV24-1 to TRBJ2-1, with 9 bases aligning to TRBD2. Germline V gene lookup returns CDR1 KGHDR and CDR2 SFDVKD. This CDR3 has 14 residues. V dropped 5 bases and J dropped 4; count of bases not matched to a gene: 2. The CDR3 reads CATSGLAGYNEQFF. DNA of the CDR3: TGTGCCACCAGTGGCCTAGCGGGGTACAATGAGCAGTTCTTC.

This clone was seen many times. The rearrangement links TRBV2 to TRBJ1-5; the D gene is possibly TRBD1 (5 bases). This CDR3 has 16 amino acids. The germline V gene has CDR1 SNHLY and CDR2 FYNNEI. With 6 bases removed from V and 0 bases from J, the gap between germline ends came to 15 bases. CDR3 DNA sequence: TGTGCCAGCAGCGAGCCTTTACAGGATAGCAATCAGCCCCAGCATTTT. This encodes CASSEPLQDSNQPQHF. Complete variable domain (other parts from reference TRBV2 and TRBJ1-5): EPEVTQTPSHQVTQMGQEVILRCVPISNHLYFYWYRQILGQKVEFLVSFYNNEISEKSEIFDDQFSVERPDGSNFTLKIRSTKLEDSAMYFCASSEPLQDSNQPQHFGDGTRLSIL.

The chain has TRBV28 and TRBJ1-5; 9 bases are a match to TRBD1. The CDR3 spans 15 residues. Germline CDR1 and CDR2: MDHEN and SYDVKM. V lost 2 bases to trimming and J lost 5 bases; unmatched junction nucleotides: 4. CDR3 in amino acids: CASSLTGQGHQPQHF. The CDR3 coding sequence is TGTGCCAGCAGTTTAACCGGACAGGGGCATCAGCCCCAGCATTTT.

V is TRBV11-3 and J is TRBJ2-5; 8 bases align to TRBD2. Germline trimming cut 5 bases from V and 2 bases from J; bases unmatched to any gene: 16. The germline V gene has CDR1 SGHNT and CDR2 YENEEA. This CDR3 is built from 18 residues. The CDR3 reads CASSQSRGTSGPQETQYF. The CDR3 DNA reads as TGTGCCAGCAGCCAGTCTCGTGGTACTAGCGGACCACAAGAGACCCAGTACTTC.

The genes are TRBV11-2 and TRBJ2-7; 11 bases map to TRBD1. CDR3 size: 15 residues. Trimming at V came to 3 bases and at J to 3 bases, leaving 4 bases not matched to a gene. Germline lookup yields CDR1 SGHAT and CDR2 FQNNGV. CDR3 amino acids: CASSFGTGGYYEQYV. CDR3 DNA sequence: TGTGCCAGCAGCTTCGGGACAGGGGGTTACTACGAGCAGTACGTC.

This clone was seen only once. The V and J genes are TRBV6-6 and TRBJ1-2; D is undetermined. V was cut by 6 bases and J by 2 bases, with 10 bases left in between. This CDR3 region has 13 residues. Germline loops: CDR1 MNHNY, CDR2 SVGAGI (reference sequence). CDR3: CASRAEWNYGYTF. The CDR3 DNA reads TGTGCCAGCAGGGCCGAATGGAACTATGGCTACACCTTC.